The sequence of this T cell receptor (beta chain) was determined in a study of CD8 T cells in Susac syndrome. TCR beta from blood CD8+ and CD4+ T cells was sequenced. The multiple sclerosis controls consisted of treatment-naive patients with relapsing-remitting disease, either stable or active. TEMRA cells were enriched by FACS, and CD4+ and CD8+ T cells were negatively isolated. The germline V and J ends were trimmed by 0 bases and 1 base, with 8 bases remaining between them. Germline V gene lookup returns CDR1 SGHRS and CDR2 YFSETQ. The CDR3 covers 15 residues. The authors reverse transcribed roughly 0.5 to 1 ug RNA with random hexamers. A single record per CDR3 protein comes from TCRdb applying MiXCR to the immunoSEQ multiplex PCR reads. The sample holds just over 300,000 distinct CDR3 sequences, approximately 90% seen once.

The TCR was taken from a human donor with multiple sclerosis. The J gene is TRBJ2-1, the V gene TRBV5-1; weak D call: TRBD2 (6 bases). The specimen sequenced was CD4+ T cells from PBMCs. The chain's CDR3 is CASSLEAGSYNEQFF. The DNA for the CDR3 is TGCGCCAGCAGCTTGGAGGCGGGATCCTACAATGAGCAGTTCTTC.